This is a list of T cell receptor beta chains from one sample in a study of T cells after posttransplantation cyclophosphamide. Repertoires were generated with immunoSEQ multiplex PCR, while TCRdb's copy carries only in-frame clones and drops some. The sample shows over 25,000 clones, none of them appearing just once. Source material: PBMCs. Receptor source: a woman aged 55-70 years in good health, CMV-negative, and a related stem cell transplant donor. The conserved cysteine and the conserved F or W are not part of the CDR3 here.

J: TRBJ2-5; length: 9; V: TRBV6-5; CDR3: ASSRRETQY
J: TRBJ2-2; length: 13; V: TRBV12-3/TRBV12-4; CDR3: ASSLWGLGPGELF
J: TRBJ1-1; length: 12; V: TRBV7-2; CDR3: ASSSGQGTTEAF
J: TRBJ2-5; length: 11; V: TRBV28; CDR3: ASSLGQLEPQY
J: TRBJ2-1; length: 13; V: TRBV12-3/TRBV12-4; CDR3: ASSPGRGGYNEQF
J: TRBJ2-5; length: 12; V: TRBV4-1; CDR3: ASSQATGRQTQY
J: TRBJ1-3; length: 14; V: TRBV7-2; CDR3: ASSSRGRSSGNTIY
J: TRBJ2-7; length: 11; V: TRBV4-1; CDR3: ASSRERDYEQY
J: TRBJ2-2; length: 12; V: TRBV27; CDR3: ASSSNRETGELF
J: TRBJ2-5; length: 12; V: TRBV27; CDR3: ASSLTSASRTQY
J: TRBJ1-2; length: 12; V: TRBV6-2/TRBV6-3; CDR3: ASRNPTGSYGYT
J: TRBJ2-5; length: 11; V: TRBV5-1; CDR3: ASSAGQGETQY
J: TRBJ1-2; length: 14; V: TRBV19; CDR3: ASTHRGDTGLYGYT
J: TRBJ2-7; length: 10; V: TRBV5-4; CDR3: ARRTGGHEQY
J: TRBJ1-5; length: 11; V: TRBV12-3/TRBV12-4; CDR3: ASSLTRDQPQH
J: TRBJ1-1; length: 13; V: TRBV10-3; CDR3: AIRQAGGRVTEAF
J: TRBJ2-2; length: 11; V: TRBV10-1; CDR3: ASEGLNTGELF
J: TRBJ1-2; length: 12; V: TRBV19; CDR3: ASIPTDTNYGYT
J: TRBJ2-1; length: 16; V: TRBV4-2; CDR3: ASSQPALAGGHYNEQF
J: TRBJ1-4; length: 12; V: TRBV10-1; CDR3: ASEGGVTNEKLF
J: TRBJ1-5; length: 13; V: TRBV7-9; CDR3: ASSLGRGANQPQH
J: TRBJ2-1; length: 14; V: TRBV11-3; CDR3: ASSLGPRTGQHEQF
J: TRBJ2-7; length: 13; V: TRBV6-2/TRBV6-3; CDR3: ASKREPGESYEQY
J: TRBJ1-5; length: 12; V: TRBV28; CDR3: ASSLTGGYQPQH
J: TRBJ1-5; length: 11; V: TRBV19; CDR3: ASSPDNNQPQH
J: TRBJ2-7; length: 12; V: TRBV7-8; CDR3: ASSLGQGAGEQY
J: TRBJ1-5; length: 12; V: TRBV7-7; CDR3: ASRLDTSNQPQH
J: TRBJ2-7; length: 13; V: TRBV5-1; CDR3: ASSSGQGFSYEQY
J: TRBJ2-2; length: 12; V: TRBV2; CDR3: ASLAGGRTGELF
J: TRBJ1-5; length: 11; V: TRBV30; CDR3: AWQGSGNQPQH
J: TRBJ1-5; length: 13; V: TRBV15; CDR3: ATSRALGANQPQH
J: TRBJ2-5; length: 14; V: TRBV5-6; CDR3: ASSSARLAGGGTQY
J: TRBJ2-1; length: 15; V: TRBV30; CDR3: AWSISARRLANNEQF
J: TRBJ2-3; length: 13; V: TRBV5-3; CDR3: ARSLPPGFGDTQY
J: TRBJ2-1; length: 13; V: TRBV5-1; CDR3: ASSLDGLAPEEQF
J: TRBJ1-2; length: 12; V: TRBV4-3; CDR3: ASSQDSRNYGYT
J: TRBJ2-5; length: 11; V: TRBV7-9; CDR3: ASSRLAQETQY
J: TRBJ1-2; length: 12; V: TRBV27; CDR3: ASSTTGFNYGYT
J: TRBJ2-1; length: 14; V: TRBV13; CDR3: ASSLLGGNGHNEQF
J: TRBJ1-3; length: 13; V: TRBV11-2; CDR3: ASSLAPGAGNTIY
J: TRBJ1-5; length: 10; V: TRBV12-3/TRBV12-4; CDR3: ASRTGRQPQH
J: TRBJ1-4; length: 12; V: TRBV6-6; CDR3: ASSGRGLNEKLF
J: TRBJ2-1; length: 14; V: TRBV7-3; CDR3: ASSPRQGAGLPPLF
J: TRBJ2-1; length: 11; V: TRBV5-4; CDR3: ASSLVAANEQF
J: TRBJ1-6; length: 13; V: TRBV12-3/TRBV12-4; CDR3: ASSPDRVGNSPLH
J: TRBJ2-7; length: 12; V: TRBV11-1; CDR3: ASSFGGAKREQY
J: TRBJ2-7; length: 12; V: TRBV12-3/TRBV12-4; CDR3: ASSPQGQGYEQY
J: TRBJ2-5; length: 11; V: TRBV5-1; CDR3: ASSLDTRETQY
J: TRBJ2-6; length: 15; V: TRBV18; CDR3: ASSDQGRVSGANVLT
J: TRBJ2-4; length: 11; V: TRBV19; CDR3: ASSRGTKNIQY
J: TRBJ2-1; length: 12; V: TRBV29-1; CDR3: SVARQGLYNEQF
J: TRBJ1-6; length: 13; V: TRBV19; CDR3: ASSVRDRFHSPLH
J: TRBJ2-7; length: 12; V: TRBV18; CDR3: ASSALVTGYEQY
J: TRBJ2-3; length: 12; V: TRBV7-3; CDR3: ASRLAGGADTQY
J: TRBJ1-1; length: 11; V: TRBV30; CDR3: AWSVDSNTEAF
J: TRBJ2-1; length: 12; V: TRBV19; CDR3: ASTTRGGYNEQF
J: TRBJ2-1; length: 13; V: TRBV12-3/TRBV12-4; CDR3: ASSSRETPYNEQF